The next 2 T cell receptor beta chains were all read from a single sample in a study of chemoradiotherapy in HPV16-positive cancers. Using immunoSEQ multiplex PCR, the repertoire was profiled, and TCRdb retains in-frame clones only, with some absent. This sample has about 7,000 clones, with about 75% found just once. The biological material was taken from a patient who underwent chemoradiotherapy. The receptors were gathered from a human donor with HPV-associated anogenital cancer.

The gene calls are TRBV9 and TRBJ1-1; possible D gene TRBD1, 5 bases. This CDR3 region has 15 residues. The V and J ends lost 3 bases and 6 bases respectively, with 18 bases between them. Germline V gives CDR1 SGDLS, CDR2 YYNGEE. CDR3 nucleotides: TGTGCCAGCAGCGCGGGACCTACCCCTGGGGCTGAAGCTTTCTTT. Amino acids: CASSAGPTPGAEAFF.

The CDR3 reads CAISESRTGDQETQYF. CDR3 bases: TGTGCCATCAGTGAGTCGAGGACAGGGGACCAAGAGACCCAGTACTTC. This rearrangement joins TRBV10-3 to TRBJ2-5; 9 bases are a match to TRBD1. The V gene end was trimmed by 0 bases and the J gene end by 0 bases; junction bases not matched to a gene: 2. The CDR3 length is 16 residues. Germline V gene sequence: CDR1 ENHRY, CDR2 SYGVKD.